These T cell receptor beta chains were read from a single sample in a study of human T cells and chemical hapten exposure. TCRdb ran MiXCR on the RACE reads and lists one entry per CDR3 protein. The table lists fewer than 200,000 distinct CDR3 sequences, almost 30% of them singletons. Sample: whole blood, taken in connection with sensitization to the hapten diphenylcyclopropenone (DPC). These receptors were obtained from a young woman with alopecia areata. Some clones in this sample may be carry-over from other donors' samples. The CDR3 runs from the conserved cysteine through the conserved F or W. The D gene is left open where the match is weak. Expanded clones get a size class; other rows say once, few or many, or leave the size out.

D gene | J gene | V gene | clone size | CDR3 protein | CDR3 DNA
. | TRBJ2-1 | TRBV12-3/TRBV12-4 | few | CASSLEADAYNEQFF | TGTGCCAGCAGCCTGGAAGCCGACGCCTACAATGAGCAGTTCTTC
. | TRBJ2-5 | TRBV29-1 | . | CSVVPPSETQYF | TGCAGCGTTGTTCCGCCTTCAGAGACCCAGTACTTC
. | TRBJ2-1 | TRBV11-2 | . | CASSLDRGREQFF | TGTGCCAGCAGCTTAGATCGGGGGAGAGAGCAGTTCTTC
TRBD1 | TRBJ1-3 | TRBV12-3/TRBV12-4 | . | CASSSDRGLIKGGNTIYF | TGTGCCAGCAGTTCGGACAGGGGTCTGATCAAGGGTGGAAACACCATATATTTT
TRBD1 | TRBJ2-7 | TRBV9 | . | CASSPTGGSFKQYF | TGTGCCAGCAGCCCCACAGGGGGCTCATTTAAGCAGTACTTC
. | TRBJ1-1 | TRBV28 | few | CASSTTANTEAFF | TGTGCCAGCAGCACGACAGCGAACACTGAAGCTTTCTTT
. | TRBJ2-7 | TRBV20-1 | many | CSAPATIYEQYF | TGCAGTGCTCCAGCGACTATTTACGAGCAGTACTTC
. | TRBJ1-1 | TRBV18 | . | CASSFGEEAFF | TGTGCCAGCTCGTTCGGGGAAGAAGCTTTCTTT
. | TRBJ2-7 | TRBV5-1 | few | CASSFGDSAYEQYF | TGCGCCAGCAGCTTTGGTGACAGCGCCTACGAGCAGTACTTC
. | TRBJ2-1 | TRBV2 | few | CASSETSKQFF | TGTGCCAGCAGTGAGACTTCAAAGCAGTTCTTC
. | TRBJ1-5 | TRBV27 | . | CASSLRAGLGQPQHF | TGTGCCAGCAGTCTAAGGGCAGGGTTAGGTCAGCCCCAGCATTTT
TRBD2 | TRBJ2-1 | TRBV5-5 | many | CASSSSGGINEQFF | TGTGCCAGCAGCTCTAGCGGGGGGATCAATGAGCAGTTCTTC
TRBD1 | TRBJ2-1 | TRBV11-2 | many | CASSANRGSPFF | TGTGCCAGCAGCGCCAACAGGGGGAGTCCCTTCTTC
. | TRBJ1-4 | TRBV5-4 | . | CASSRPGREKLFF | TGTGCCAGCAGCCGGCCGGGGCGGGAAAAACTGTTTTTT
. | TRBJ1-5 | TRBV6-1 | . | CASRDFSNQPQHF | TGTGCCAGCAGGGACTTTAGCAATCAGCCCCAGCATTTT
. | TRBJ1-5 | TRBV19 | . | CASSITGSINQPQHF | TGTGCCAGTAGTATCACAGGGTCAATCAATCAGCCCCAGCATTTT
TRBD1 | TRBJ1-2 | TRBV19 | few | CASSTPNRGLSYGYTF | TGTGCCAGTAGTACACCTAACAGGGGACTGAGCTATGGCTACACCTTC
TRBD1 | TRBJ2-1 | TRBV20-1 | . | CSASTTGTESYNEQFF | TGCAGTGCCTCGACAACCGGGACAGAATCATACAATGAGCAGTTCTTC
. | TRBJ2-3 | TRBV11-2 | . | CASNWQRLDTQYF | TGTGCCAGCAACTGGCAACGACTAGATACGCAGTATTTT
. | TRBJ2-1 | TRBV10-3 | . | CAISASGPDNEQFF | TGTGCCATCAGTGCCTCGGGACCCGACAATGAGCAGTTCTTC
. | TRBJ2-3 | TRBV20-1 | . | CSASLGLPTDTQYF | TGCAGTGCTAGTCTCGGACTCCCCACAGATACGCAGTATTTT
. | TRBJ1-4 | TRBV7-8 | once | CASSPGRLWEKLFF | TGTGCCAGCAGCCCGGGCCGCCTGTGGGAAAAACTGTTTTTT
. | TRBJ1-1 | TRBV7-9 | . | CASSPGEHTEAFF | TGTGCCAGCAGCCCCGGCGAACACACTGAAGCTTTCTTT
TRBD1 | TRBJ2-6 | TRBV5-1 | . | CASSLPGTGFTGANVLTF | TGCGCCAGCAGCTTGCCCGGGACAGGGTTCACTGGGGCCAACGTCCTGACTTTC
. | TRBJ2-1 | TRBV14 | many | CASSRSGLGNEQFF | TGTGCCAGCAGCCGCTCAGGCCTCGGCAATGAGCAGTTCTTC
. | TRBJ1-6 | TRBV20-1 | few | CSARDRGGSYNSPLHF | TGCAGTGCTAGAGATCGAGGAGGGTCGTATAATTCACCCCTCCACTTT
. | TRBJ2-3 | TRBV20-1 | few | CSARDFGPSTDTQYF | TGCAGTGCTAGAGATTTTGGCCCTAGCACAGATACGCAGTATTTT
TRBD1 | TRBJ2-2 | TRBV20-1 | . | CSAIGTGVRTGELFF | TGCAGTGCTATAGGGACAGGGGTCCGCACCGGGGAGCTGTTTTTT
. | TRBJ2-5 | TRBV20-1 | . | CSATPTQETQYF | TGCAGTGCTACCCCTACCCAAGAGACCCAGTACTTC
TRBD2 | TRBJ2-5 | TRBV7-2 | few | CASSLVTSFRETQYF | TGTGCCAGCAGCTTAGTGACTAGCTTTCGGGAGACCCAGTACTTC
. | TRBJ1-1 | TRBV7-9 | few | CASSFIGGDTEAFF | TGTGCCAGCAGCTTTATAGGAGGGGATACTGAAGCTTTCTTT
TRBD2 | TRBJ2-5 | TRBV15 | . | CATSKGLAGGYQETQYF | TGTGCCACCAGCAAGGGACTAGCGGGAGGGTACCAAGAGACCCAGTACTTC
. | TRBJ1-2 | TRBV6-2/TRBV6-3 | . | CASGPQAGYGYTF | TGTGCCAGCGGTCCACAGGCCGGCTATGGCTACACCTTC
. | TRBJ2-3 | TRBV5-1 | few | CASISGDNLSTQYF | TGCGCCAGCATTTCGGGGGACAACTTGAGTACGCAGTATTTT
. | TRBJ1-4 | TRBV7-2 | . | CASSARIATNEKLFF | TGTGCCAGCAGCGCCAGGATAGCAACTAATGAAAAACTGTTTTTT
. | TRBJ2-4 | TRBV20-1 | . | CSARRDSENIQYF | TGCAGTGCCCGGCGGGACAGCGAAAACATTCAGTACTTC
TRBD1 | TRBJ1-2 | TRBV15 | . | CATSRDRTGYGYTF | TGTGCCACCAGCAGAGATCGGACAGGGTATGGCTACACCTTC
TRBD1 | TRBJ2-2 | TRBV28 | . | CASSTYRGTGELFF | TGTGCCAGCAGTACTTACAGGGGCACCGGGGAGCTGTTTTTT
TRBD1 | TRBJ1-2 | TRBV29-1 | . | CSVREEGGYDGYTF | TGCAGCGTCCGCGAGGAAGGGGGCTACGATGGCTACACCTTC
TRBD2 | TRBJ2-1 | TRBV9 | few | CASSPRLAGANNEQFF | TGTGCCAGCAGCCCACGACTAGCGGGGGCCAACAATGAGCAGTTCTTC
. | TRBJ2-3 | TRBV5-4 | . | CASSPPTTPDTQYF | TGTGCCAGCAGCCCACCGACTACCCCAGATACGCAGTATTTT
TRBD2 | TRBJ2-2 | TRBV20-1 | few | CSALRGGRAPGELFF | TGCAGTGCCCTGAGGGGCGGGAGGGCCCCCGGGGAGCTGTTTTTT
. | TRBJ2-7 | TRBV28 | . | CASRGGQTYEQYF | TGTGCCAGCAGGGGCGGACAGACCTACGAGCAGTACTTC
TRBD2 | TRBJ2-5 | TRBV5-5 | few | CASDLRAGAGETQYF | TGTGCCAGTGACCTGAGAGCGGGAGCTGGAGAGACCCAGTACTTC
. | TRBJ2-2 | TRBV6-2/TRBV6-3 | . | CASRRAGSTGELFF | TGTGCCAGCAGAAGGGCAGGGAGCACCGGGGAGCTGTTTTTT
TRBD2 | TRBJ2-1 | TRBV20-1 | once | CSAPLAGVYNEQFF | TGCAGTGCTCCTCTAGCGGGAGTCTACAATGAGCAGTTCTTC
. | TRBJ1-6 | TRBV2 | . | CAAAGIGTDNSPLHF | TGTGCCGCAGCTGGCATCGGGACGGATAATTCACCCCTCCACTTT
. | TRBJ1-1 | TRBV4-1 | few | CASSQVGAGLNTEAFF | TGCGCCAGCAGCCAAGTGGGGGCCGGACTGAACACTGAAGCTTTCTTT
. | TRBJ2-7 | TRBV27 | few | CASSLARPGYEQYF | TGTGCCAGCAGTCTAGCCCGACCGGGATACGAGCAGTACTTC
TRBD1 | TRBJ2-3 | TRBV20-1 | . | CSARVSPGRGSDTQYF | TGCAGTGCTAGAGTTTCCCCCGGCAGGGGGTCAGATACGCAGTATTTT
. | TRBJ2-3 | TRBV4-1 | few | CASSQDGLGTDTQYF | TGCGCCAGCAGCCAAGACGGTCTGGGCACAGATACGCAGTATTTT
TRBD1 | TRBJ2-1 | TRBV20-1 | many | CSAEEADRDYNEQFF | TGCAGTGCTGAGGAGGCGGACAGGGACTACAATGAGCAGTTCTTC
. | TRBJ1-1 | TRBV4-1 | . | CASRREQGNTEAFF | TGCGCCAGCAGGCGAGAACAGGGAAACACTGAAGCTTTCTTT
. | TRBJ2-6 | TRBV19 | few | CASSIGSGANVLTF | TGTGCCAGTAGTATAGGCTCTGGGGCCAACGTCCTGACTTTC
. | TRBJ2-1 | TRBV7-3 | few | CASSPGLASDNEQFF | TGTGCCAGCAGCCCCGGACTTGCCTCGGACAATGAGCAGTTCTTC